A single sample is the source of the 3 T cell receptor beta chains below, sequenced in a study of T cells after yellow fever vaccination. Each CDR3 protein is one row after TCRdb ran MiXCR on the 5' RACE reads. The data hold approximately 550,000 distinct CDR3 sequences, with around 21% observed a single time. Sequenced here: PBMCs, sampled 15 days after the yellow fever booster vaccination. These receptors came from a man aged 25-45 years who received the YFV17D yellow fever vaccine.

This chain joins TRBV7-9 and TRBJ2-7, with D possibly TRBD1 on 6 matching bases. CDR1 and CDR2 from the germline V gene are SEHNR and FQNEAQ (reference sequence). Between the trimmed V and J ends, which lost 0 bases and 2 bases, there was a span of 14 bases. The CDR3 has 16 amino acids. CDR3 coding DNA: TGTGCCAGCAGCTTAGCCCCTTTCCAGGGGCCCTACGAGCAGTACTTC. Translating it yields CASSLAPFQGPYEQYF.

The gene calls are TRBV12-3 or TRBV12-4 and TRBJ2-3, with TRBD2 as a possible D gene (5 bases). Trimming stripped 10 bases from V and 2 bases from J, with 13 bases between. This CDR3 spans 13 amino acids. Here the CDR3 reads CATRRGNTDTQYF. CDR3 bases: TGTGCCACCAGGCGAGGGAACACAGATACGCAGTATTTT.

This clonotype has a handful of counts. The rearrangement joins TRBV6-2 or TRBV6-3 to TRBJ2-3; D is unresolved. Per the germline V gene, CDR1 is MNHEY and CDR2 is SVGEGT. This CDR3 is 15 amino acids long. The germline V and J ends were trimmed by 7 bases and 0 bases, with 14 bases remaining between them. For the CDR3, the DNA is TGTGCCAGCATCTCGAACGCGAGGAGCACAGATACGCAGTATTTT. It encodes CASISNARSTDTQYF.